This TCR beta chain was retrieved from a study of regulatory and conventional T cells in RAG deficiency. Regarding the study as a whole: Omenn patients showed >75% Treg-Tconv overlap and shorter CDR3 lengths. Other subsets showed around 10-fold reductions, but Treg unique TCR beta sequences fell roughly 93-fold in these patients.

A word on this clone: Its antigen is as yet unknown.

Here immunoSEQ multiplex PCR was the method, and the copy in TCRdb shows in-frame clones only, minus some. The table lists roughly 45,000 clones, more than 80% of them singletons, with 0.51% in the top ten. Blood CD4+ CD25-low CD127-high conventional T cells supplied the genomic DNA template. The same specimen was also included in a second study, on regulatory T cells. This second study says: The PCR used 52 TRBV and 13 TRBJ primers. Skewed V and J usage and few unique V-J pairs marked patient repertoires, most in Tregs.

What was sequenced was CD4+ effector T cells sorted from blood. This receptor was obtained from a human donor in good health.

This CDR3 reads CASTRTGTGSSYEQYF. The CDR3 DNA follows: TGTGCCAGCACCCGAACTGGGACAGGGTCCTCCTACGAGCAGTACTTC. The chain has TRBV5-6 and TRBJ2-7; 9 bases fit TRBD1. The CDR3 has 16 amino acids. CDR1 and CDR2 from the germline V gene are SGHDT and YYEEEE. Trimming cost V 6 bases and J 0 bases; bases outside gene matches: 10.